The 7 T cell receptor beta chains below all came from one sample that was sequenced in a study of blood T cell repertoires in COVID-19. Assay used: immunoSEQ multiplex PCR; TCRdb lists only in-frame clones, some missing. The sample lists 75,000 to 95,000 clones, 88% occurring once. The sequencing input was peripheral blood. The origin of the receptors is a human donor in a cohort sampled during active COVID-19.

This clone was detected once. The rearrangement links TRBV7-8 to TRBJ1-4; D might be TRBD1 (5 bases). Looked up from germline, CDR1 is SGHVS and CDR2 is FQNEAQ. The CDR3 consists of 11 residues. V was shortened by 8 bases and J by 4 bases, with 5 bases between the two germline ends. CDR3 nucleotides: TGTGCCAGCGGACATAATGAAAAACTGTTTTTT. Its translation: CASGHNEKLFF. Variable domain in full (rest from reference TRBV7-8 and TRBJ1-4): GAGVSQSPRYKVAKRGQDVALRCDPISGHVSLFWYQQALGQGPEFLTYFQNEAQLDKSGLPSDRFFAERPEGSVSTLKIQRTQQEDSAVYLCASGHNEKLFFGSGTQLSVL.

The chain recombines TRBV27 with TRBJ1-1, with TRBD1 identical over 7 bases. Germline trimming cut 5 bases from V and 4 bases from J; bases unmatched to any gene: 7. Germline CDR1 MNHEY, CDR2 SMNVEV (reference sequence). This CDR3 spans 14 amino acids. The chain's CDR3 is CASSPFRQGTEAFF. For the CDR3, the DNA is TGTGCCAGCAGTCCCTTCCGACAGGGCACTGAAGCTTTCTTT.

The chain has TRBV7-2 and TRBJ2-1, with 10 bases matching TRBD1. Germline CDR1 reads SGHTA; CDR2 reads FQGNSA. This CDR3 contains 15 residues. The trim removed 7 bases at V and 6 bases at J, leaving 9 bases unmatched. The CDR3 region has the DNA TGTGCCAGCAACGGGGGGACAGGGGATATCAATGAGCAGTTCTTC. It specifies CASNGGTGDINEQFF.

The chain recombines TRBV28 with TRBJ1-5, with D uncertain. The CDR3 is 13 amino acids. The V gene's germline CDR1 is MDHEN and CDR2 SYDVKM. Trimming shortened V by 6 bases and J by 3 bases, and 9 bases separated the two germline ends. CDR3 in amino acids: CASRNSNNQPQHF. The CDR3 DNA follows: TGTGCCAGCAGGAACAGTAACAATCAGCCCCAGCATTTT.

The gene calls are TRBV10-3 and TRBJ2-3; D is undetermined. The V end lost 3 bases, the J end lost 4 bases, and 5 bases lay between the germline ends. Germline loops: CDR1 ENHRY, CDR2 SYGVKD. The CDR3 runs to 12 residues. The DNA for the CDR3 is TGTGCCATCAGTGATTCAGCAGATACGCAGTATTTT. Translating gives CAISDSADTQYF.

The chain employs TRBV7-2 and TRBJ2-3, with a weak D call TRBD1 (5 bases). There are 14 residues in the CDR3. Trimming shortened V by 3 bases and J by 0 bases, and 7 bases separated the two germline ends. From germline, CDR1 is SGHTA and CDR2 FQGNSA. CDR3 in DNA: TGTGCCAGCAGCTTCAGGGCTAGCACAGATACGCAGTATTTT. Its protein is CASSFRASTDTQYF.

This chain joins TRBV19 and TRBJ1-1, with 8 bases aligning to TRBD1. Germline lookup yields CDR1 LNHDA and CDR2 SQIVND (reference sequence). The CDR3 has 14 residues. With 6 bases clipped from V and 4 bases from J, the junction kept 7 bases outside the gene matches. The DNA for the CDR3 is TGTGCCAGTAGGGGGACAGGCGCGATCACTGAAGCTTTCTTT. It encodes CASRGTGAITEAFF. The whole variable domain, remainder taken from reference TRBV19 and TRBJ1-1, is DGGITQSPKYLFRKEGQNVTLSCEQNLNHDAMYWYRQDPGQGLRLIYYSQIVNDFQKGDIAEGYSVSREKKESFPLTVTSAQKNPTAFYLCASRGTGAITEAFFGQGTRLTVV.